These 24 T cell receptor beta chains were all obtained from the same sample, sequenced in a study of T cells in localized non-small cell lung cancer (dated by TCRdb to about 2020). Library generation was performed with the immunoSEQ multiplex PCR assay. Entries here come from immuneACCESS through TCRdb and include only in-frame sequences with V and J called. Some clones fail to appear in such tables; in the studies checked, an unresolved V gene covers under half of the shortfall, and the cause of the remainder is unknown. The sample table lists tens of thousands of clones, around 90% of them with a count of one. The leading ten clones occupy about 15% of the sample. Specimen: peripheral blood, collected before any cancer treatment. These receptor sequences come from a man aged 35 to 69 with stage I squamous cell lung carcinoma.

The chain joins TRBV5-1 to TRBJ2-3; 8 nucleotides line up with TRBD1. Germline CDR1 is SGHRS and CDR2 is YFSETQ. The trim removed 0 bases at V and 3 bases at J, leaving 6 bases unmatched. This CDR3 spans 16 amino acids. In nucleotides, the CDR3 is TGCGCCAGCAGCTTGGCCGGGACAGGTATAACAGATACGCAGTATTTT. This translates into CASSLAGTGITDTQYF.

The rearrangement links TRBV18 to TRBJ1-1, with a weak D call TRBD1 (6 bases). Germline V gene sequence: CDR1 KGHSH, CDR2 LQKENI. This CDR3 spans 15 amino acids. V lost 0 bases, J lost 3 bases, and 11 bases lay in between. CDR3 sequence (DNA): TGTGCCAGCTCACCACCGAAGGGACAATACACTGAAGCTTTCTTT. Amino acid sequence: CASSPPKGQYTEAFF.

This chain uses TRBV18 with TRBJ2-1; 8 bases agree with TRBD1. The V gene end was trimmed by 3 bases and the J gene end by 4 bases; junction bases not matched to a gene: 2. Germline V gives CDR1 KGHSH, CDR2 LQKENI. The CDR3 has 14 amino acids. CDR3 in DNA: TGTGCCAGCTCACCGACAGGGGTTTACAATGAGCAGTTCTTC. Translating gives CASSPTGVYNEQFF.

A few counts support this clone. The chain uses TRBV6-5 and TRBJ1-2; 7 nucleotides align to TRBD1. J was trimmed by 7 bases and V by 2 bases; bases with no gene match: 13. Germline loops: CDR1 MNHEY, CDR2 SVGAGI. The CDR3 spans 16 residues. CDR3: CASSYTIMTGFSGYTF. The CDR3 nucleotides read TGTGCCAGCAGTTACACTATAATGACAGGGTTCTCTGGCTACACCTTC.

This chain uses TRBV5-4 with TRBJ2-3, with a possible D match to TRBD1 (7 bases). V gave up 1 base and J gave up 0 bases, with 12 bases separating them. The V gene's germline CDR1 is SGHNT and CDR2 YYREEE (reference sequence). CDR3 length equals 16 residues. Written as DNA, the CDR3 is TGTGCCAGCAGCTTGACCAGGGGGGCTAGCACAGATACGCAGTATTTT. Translation: CASSLTRGASTDTQYF.

V usage is TRBV7-3 and J usage is TRBJ1-1; no clear D gene. This CDR3 contains 13 residues. Trimming removed 2 bases at V and 1 base at J, with 5 bases between. In germline, CDR1 is SGHTA, CDR2 FQGTGA. Here the CDR3 DNA reads TGTGCCAGCAGCTTAGCGGAGAACACTGAAGCTTTCTTT. The encoded protein is CASSLAENTEAFF.

The chain employs TRBV5-1 and TRBJ1-6; D gene uncertain. The CDR3 length is 14 residues. CDR1 is SGHRS and CDR2 is YFSETQ in the germline V gene. Trimming stripped 5 bases from V and 13 bases from J, with 19 bases between. The CDR3: CASREPGPNMPLHF. CDR3 DNA: TGCGCCAGCAGAGAACCGGGCCCCAATATGCCCCTCCACTTT.

J is TRBJ2-5 and V is TRBV7-2; a weak D match, TRBD1 (5 bases). V lost 2 bases and J lost 4, with 17 bases in between. CDR3 length: 16 residues. CDR1 and CDR2 from the germline V gene are SGHTA and FQGNSA. The CDR3 nucleotides read TGTGCCAGCAGCTTATATCGCAGGGCCATGGGAGAGACCCAGTACTTC. Encoded protein: CASSLYRRAMGETQYF.

The chain's CDR3 is CASSPRTGHGVETQYF. In DNA, the CDR3 is TGCGCCAGCAGCCCCCGGACGGGACACGGAGTAGAGACCCAGTACTTC. The V and J genes are TRBV5-1 and TRBJ2-5, with D possibly being TRBD1 (6 bases). This CDR3 is built from 16 residues. V lost 4 bases, J lost 4 bases, and 20 bases lay in between. Germline V lookup: CDR1 SGHRS, CDR2 YFSETQ.

This clone is a singleton in its sample. J is TRBJ1-5 and V is TRBV28; no reliable D call. Trimming removed 2 bases at V and 0 bases at J, with 8 bases between. The germline gives CDR1 MDHEN, CDR2 SYDVKM. This CDR3 has 15 residues. CDR3 sequence reads: CASSLLPNSNQPQHF. CDR3 bases: TGTGCCAGCAGTTTACTCCCGAATAGCAATCAGCCCCAGCATTTT. Full variable domain (outside the CDR3, taken from reference TRBV28 and TRBJ1-5): DVKVTQSSRYLVKRTGEKVFLECVQDMDHENMFWYRQDPGLGLRLIYFSYDVKMKEKGDIPEGYSVSREKKERFSLILESASTNQTSMYLCASSLLPNSNQPQHFGDGTRLSIL.

The V call is TRBV7-7, the J call TRBJ2-7, with D hard to call. The V and J ends lost 4 bases and 1 base respectively, with 11 bases between them. The CDR3 has 14 residues. Germline V gene sequence: CDR1 SSHAT, CDR2 FNYEAQ (reference sequence). Here the CDR3 reads CASSSSEQSYEQYF. The CDR3 DNA reads TGTGCCAGCAGCTCATCGGAGCAGTCCTACGAGCAGTACTTC. Full variable domain (remainder filled in from reference TRBV7-7 and TRBJ2-7): GAGVSQSPRYKVTKRGQDVTLRCDPISSHATLYWYQQALGQGPEFLTYFNYEAQPDKSGLPSDRFSAERPEGSISTLTIQRTEQRDSAMYRCASSSSEQSYEQYFGPGTRLTVT.

The V gene is TRBV7-9, the J gene TRBJ2-1, with D possibly matching TRBD1 (5 bases). This CDR3 contains 14 residues. V was shortened by 10 bases and J by 0 bases, with 13 bases between the two germline ends. CDR1 is SEHNR, CDR2 FQNEAQ, per germline (reference sequence). CDR3 amino acids: CATRAAYSYNEQFF. The CDR3, as DNA: TGTGCCACCAGGGCAGCTTACTCCTACAATGAGCAGTTCTTC.

The gene calls are TRBV4-1 and TRBJ1-1; tentative D call: TRBD1 (6 bases). Trimming took 4 bases from V and 1 from J, leaving 19 bases between them. In germline, CDR1 is MGHRA, CDR2 YSYEKL. The CDR3 has 17 amino acids. CDR3 coding DNA: TGCGCCAGCAGCCTCAGAGGGTTGGAGGGGGGGAACACTGAAGCTTTCTTT. This sequence encodes CASSLRGLEGGNTEAFF.

This clone was recorded once. The chain combines TRBV11-2 with TRBJ2-2; D is undetermined. CDR3 size: 14 residues. Trimming stripped 3 bases from V and 2 bases from J, with 7 bases between. Germline V gives CDR1 SGHAT, CDR2 FQNNGV. In nucleotides, the CDR3 is TGTGCCAGCAGCTTTTTCCGCAACACCGGGGAGCTGTTTTTT. Encoded protein: CASSFFRNTGELFF.

A single count supports this clone. The chain employs TRBV19 and TRBJ1-5, with unresolved D. The CDR3 is made up of 15 amino acids. Germline assignment: CDR1 LNHDA and CDR2 SQIVND (reference sequence). Trimming took off 3 bases at V and 0 bases at J, with 9 bases between the two ends. CDR3: CASSMELYSNQPQHF. In DNA, the CDR3 is TGTGCCAGTAGTATGGAACTTTATAGCAATCAGCCCCAGCATTTT.

The rearrangement links TRBV5-5 to TRBJ2-3, with 11 bases aligning to TRBD2. The V gene's germline CDR1 is SGHKS and CDR2 YYEKEE (reference sequence). The ends lost 1 base at V and 0 bases at J; junction bases unmatched: 10. This CDR3 is 19 amino acids long. The CDR3 nucleotides are TGTGCCAGCAGCTTGAAACTAGCGGGGGCTACCGCTAGCACAGATACGCAGTATTTT. Protein product: CASSLKLAGATASTDTQYF.

The chain joins TRBV2 to TRBJ2-1, with 9 bases fitting TRBD1. This CDR3 spans 18 amino acids. The V gene's germline CDR1 is SNHLY and CDR2 FYNNEI. V lost 4 bases and J lost 2; bases outside the gene matches: 12. CDR3 DNA: TGTGCCAGCAGTGCCGGGACAGGGTCAACCTTTCCCTACAATGAGCAGTTCTTC. It specifies CASSAGTGSTFPYNEQFF.

There are a few counts of this clone. The chain has TRBV7-8 and TRBJ2-6; no clear D. Deletions cut 5 bases from V and 0 bases from J, with 14 bases between. Germline CDR1 and CDR2: SGHVS and FQNEAQ. This CDR3 region has 17 residues. The CDR3 region is CASSPQRTVSGANVLTF. CDR3 sequence (DNA): TGTGCCAGCAGCCCCCAGAGGACGGTCTCTGGGGCCAACGTCCTGACTTTC.

The chain links TRBV15 to TRBJ2-7; 8 bases align to TRBD2. V lost 2 bases and J lost 3; bases outside the gene matches: 3. Germline V gene sequence: CDR1 LNHNV, CDR2 YYDKDF (reference sequence). There are 14 residues in the CDR3. CDR3 in amino acids: CATSRSGGSYEQYF. In DNA form, the CDR3 reads TGTGCCACCAGCAGAAGCGGGGGTAGCTACGAGCAGTACTTC.

The rearrangement links TRBV5-4 to TRBJ2-3, with D tentatively TRBD1 (6 bases). Germline CDR1 SGHNT, CDR2 YYREEE (reference sequence). V lost 4 bases and J 3 bases, leaving 21 bases between the germline ends. The CDR3 has 17 residues. CDR3 amino acids: CASSPRWGTKGTDTQYF. CDR3 DNA: TGTGCCAGCAGCCCCAGGTGGGGGACAAAGGGTACAGATACGCAGTATTTT.

J is TRBJ2-2 and V is TRBV6-1; TRBD1 aligns across 7 bases. In germline, CDR1 is MNHNS, CDR2 SASEGT. The CDR3 has 16 residues. V trimming: 7 bases; J trimming: 0 bases; junction bases outside the gene matches: 8. This CDR3 reads CASTEAGTANTGELFF. The CDR3 DNA is TGTGCCAGCACCGAAGCCGGGACAGCGAACACCGGGGAGCTGTTTTTT.

This clone has more than one count but fewer than ten. The chain has TRBV5-1 and TRBJ1-4, with TRBD1 identical over 7 bases. This CDR3 spans 15 amino acids. J was trimmed by 8 bases and V by 4 bases; bases with no gene match: 11. Germline V lookup: CDR1 SGHRS, CDR2 YFSETQ. The CDR3 reads CASSGTGTVGEKLFF. The CDR3 DNA follows: TGCGCCAGCAGCGGAACCGGGACAGTAGGGGAAAAACTGTTTTTT.

The genes are TRBV10-3 and TRBJ2-1, with D possibly TRBD1 on 6 matching bases. The V end lost 6 bases, the J end lost 4 bases, and 16 bases lay between the germline ends. This CDR3 region has 15 residues. The germline V gene encodes CDR1 ENHRY and CDR2 SYGVKD. This CDR3 reads CAISRDTHPYNEQFF. As DNA, the CDR3 is TGTGCCATCAGCCGGGACACGCACCCGTACAATGAGCAGTTCTTC.

The chain employs TRBV28 and TRBJ1-2; no clear D gene. The CDR3 is made up of 11 amino acids. Trimming stripped 7 bases from V and 5 bases from J, with 8 bases between. Germline values: CDR1 MDHEN, CDR2 SYDVKM. CDR3 coding DNA: TGTGCCAGCACGGCTCGATATGGCTACACCTTC. Its protein product is CASTARYGYTF.